A single T cell receptor (beta chain) is shown here with its context. The antigen remains unidentified. Repertoires were generated with immunoSEQ multiplex PCR, while TCRdb's copy carries only in-frame clones and drops some. In the table there are tens of thousands of clones, about nine tenths of which are singletons. Patients had blood sampled at baseline and again on cycle 4 day 1 and cycle 7 day 1. The germline V gene has CDR1 SGDLS and CDR2 YYNGEE. CDR3 length: 16 residues. V shed 1 base and J shed 2 bases, with 10 bases lying between them. These data belong to a study of OX40 agonist ivuxolimab in advanced cancers. For the study at large: The patients' treatment was ivuxolimab, an agonistic anti-OX40 (CD134) antibody. It was permissible to have had prior anti-PD-1, anti-PD-L1 or anti-CTLA-4 therapy, and approximately 38% had some.

Study conclusions and caveats: In general, CD8+ T cells held more expanded clones than CD4+ did, on average.

Sample: CD4+ or CD8+ T cells sorted from blood, taken in a trial of the OX40 agonist ivuxolimab. The clonotype comes from an adult with an advanced solid tumor such as melanoma, head and neck, liver or kidney cancer. V usage is TRBV9 and J usage is TRBJ1-6; D remains unclear. CDR3 residues: CASSVTDLPYNSPLHF. CDR3 bases: TGTGCCAGCAGCGTAACAGATCTTCCCTATAATTCACCCCTCCACTTT.